Reported below is one TCR beta chain. This CDR3 has 12 amino acids. V was cut by 0 bases and J by 4 bases, with 6 bases left in between. Germline lookup yields CDR1 SQVTM and CDR2 ANQGSEA. MiXCR, applied by TCRdb to the RT-PCR reads, yields one record per CDR3 protein. The sample carries fewer than 800,000 distinct CDR3 sequences, 14% recorded once. This TCR derives from a female donor in good health, serving as a healthy control. The J gene is TRBJ1-2, the V gene TRBV29-1; D gene unclear. The sample was memory CD4+ T cells from blood. CDR3 nucleotide sequence: TGCAGCGTTGAAGATAGGTCCTATGGCTACACCTTC. Translated, it gives CSVEDRSYGYTF.